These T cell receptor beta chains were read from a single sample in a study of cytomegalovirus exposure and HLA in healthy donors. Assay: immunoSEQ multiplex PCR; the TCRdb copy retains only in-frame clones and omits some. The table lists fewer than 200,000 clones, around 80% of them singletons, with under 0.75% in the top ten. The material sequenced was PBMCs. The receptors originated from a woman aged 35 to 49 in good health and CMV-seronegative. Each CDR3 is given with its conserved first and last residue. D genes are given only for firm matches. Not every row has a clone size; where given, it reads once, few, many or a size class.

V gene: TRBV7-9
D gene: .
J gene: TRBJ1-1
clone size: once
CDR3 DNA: TGTGCCAGCAGCTTGGTAACAGGGCCTAACACTGAAGCTTTCTTT
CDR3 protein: CASSLVTGPNTEAFF

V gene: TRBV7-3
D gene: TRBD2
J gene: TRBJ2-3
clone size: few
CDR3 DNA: TGTGCCAGCAGCCCTACGGTAGCGGGACGCACAGATACGCAGTATTTT
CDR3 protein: CASSPTVAGRTDTQYF

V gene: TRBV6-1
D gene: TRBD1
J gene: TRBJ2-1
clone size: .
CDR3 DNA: TGTGCCAGCAGTGGGGACAGGGTAGAGCAGTTCTTC
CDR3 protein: CASSGDRVEQFF

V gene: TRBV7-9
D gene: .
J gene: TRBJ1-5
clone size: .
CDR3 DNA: TGTGCCAGCAGCCTCGACAGTCAGCCCCAGCATTTT
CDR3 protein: CASSLDSQPQHF

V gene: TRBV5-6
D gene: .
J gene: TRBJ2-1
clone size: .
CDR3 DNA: TGTGCCAGCAGCTGGACTGTTAGACGGTTCGAGCAGTTCTTC
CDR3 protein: CASSWTVRRFEQFF

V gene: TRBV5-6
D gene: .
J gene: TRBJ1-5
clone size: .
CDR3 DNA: TGTGCCAGCAGCTTGGGGGCAGCTAGCAATCAGCCCCAGCATTTT
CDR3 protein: CASSLGAASNQPQHF

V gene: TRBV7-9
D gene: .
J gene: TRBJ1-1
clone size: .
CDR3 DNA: TGTGCCAGCAGCTTAGCAGAGCGCGCCACTGAAGCTTTCTTT
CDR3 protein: CASSLAERATEAFF

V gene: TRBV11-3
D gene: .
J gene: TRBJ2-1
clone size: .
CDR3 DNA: TGTGCCAGCAGCTTAAGCGAGATCTACAATGAGCAGTTCTTC
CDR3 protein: CASSLSEIYNEQFF

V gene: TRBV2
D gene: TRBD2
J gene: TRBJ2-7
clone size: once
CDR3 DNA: TGTGCCAGCAGTGACCCGACTAGCGGGAGTTACGAGCAGTACTTC
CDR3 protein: CASSDPTSGSYEQYF

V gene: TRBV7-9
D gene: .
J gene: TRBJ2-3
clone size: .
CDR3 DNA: TGTGCCAGCAGCTTAGGTAGCCAAGGCGGAGATACGCAGTATTTT
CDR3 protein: CASSLGSQGGDTQYF

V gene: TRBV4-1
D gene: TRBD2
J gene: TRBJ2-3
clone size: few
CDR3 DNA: TGCGCCAGCAGCCAGAGCGGGGACACAGATACGCAGTATTTT
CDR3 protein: CASSQSGDTDTQYF

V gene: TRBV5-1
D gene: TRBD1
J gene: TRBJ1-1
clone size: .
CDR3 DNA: TGCGCCAGCAGCGGGGAAGGGGGCGTGAGGACTGAAGCTTTCTTT
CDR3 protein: CASSGEGGVRTEAFF

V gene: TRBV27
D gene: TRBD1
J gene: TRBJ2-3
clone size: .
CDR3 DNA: TGTGCCAGCAGTTTATCGTCTGGGACAGGGACAGATACGCAGTATTTT
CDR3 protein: CASSLSSGTGTDTQYF

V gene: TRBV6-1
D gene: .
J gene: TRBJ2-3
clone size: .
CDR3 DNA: TGTGCCAGCAGTGGAGCGTACACAGATACGCAGTATTTT
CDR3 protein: CASSGAYTDTQYF

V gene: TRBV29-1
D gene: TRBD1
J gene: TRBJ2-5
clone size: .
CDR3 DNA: TGCAGCGTCAGCCTGACAGGGGTAGAGACCCAGTACTTC
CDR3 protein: CSVSLTGVETQYF

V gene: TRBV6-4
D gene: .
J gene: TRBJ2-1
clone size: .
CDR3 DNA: TGTGCCAGCAGTGCGCAGGGCGAAAACGATGAGCAGTTCTTC
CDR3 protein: CASSAQGENDEQFF

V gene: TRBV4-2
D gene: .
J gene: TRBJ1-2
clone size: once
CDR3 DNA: TGTGCCAGCAGCCGGGGGCCAGCCGAGTCGACCTATGGCTACACCTTC
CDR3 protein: CASSRGPAESTYGYTF

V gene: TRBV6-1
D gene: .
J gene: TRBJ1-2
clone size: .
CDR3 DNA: TGTGCCAGCAGTGAAGGGAGGGGAGTCGGCTACACCTTC
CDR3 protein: CASSEGRGVGYTF

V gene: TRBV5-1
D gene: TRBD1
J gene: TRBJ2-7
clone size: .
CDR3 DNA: TGCGCCAGCAGCTTGGTCCGGGACAGGACCTACGAGCAGTACTTC
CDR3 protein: CASSLVRDRTYEQYF

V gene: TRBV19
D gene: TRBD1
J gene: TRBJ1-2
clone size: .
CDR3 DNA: TGTGCCAGTCGCCAAGGGGGGACAGGGTCTGGCTACACCTTC
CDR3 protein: CASRQGGTGSGYTF

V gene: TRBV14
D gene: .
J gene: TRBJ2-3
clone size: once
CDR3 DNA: TGTGCCAGCAGCCAAGTAACAGATACGCAGTATTTT
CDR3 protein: CASSQVTDTQYF

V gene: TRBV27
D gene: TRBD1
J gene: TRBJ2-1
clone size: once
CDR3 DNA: TGTGCCAGCAGCTCGGGGACAGGCCCACGCCCCAACAATGAGCAGTTCTTC
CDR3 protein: CASSSGTGPRPNNEQFF

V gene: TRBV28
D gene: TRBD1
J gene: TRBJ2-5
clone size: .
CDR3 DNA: TGTGCCAGCAGTCCCTCGGGACAGGGCCAAGAGACCCAGTACTTC
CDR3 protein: CASSPSGQGQETQYF

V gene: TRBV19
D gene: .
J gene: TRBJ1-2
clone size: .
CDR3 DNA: TGTGCCAGTAGTAGTTTGGCGGGCTTAGGCTATGGCTACACCTTC
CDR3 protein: CASSSLAGLGYGYTF

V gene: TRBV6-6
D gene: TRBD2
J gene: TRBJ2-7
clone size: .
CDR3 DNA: TGTGCCAGTAGTTACGGGACTAGCGGGATTCGCGAGCAGTACTTC
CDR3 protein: CASSYGTSGIREQYF

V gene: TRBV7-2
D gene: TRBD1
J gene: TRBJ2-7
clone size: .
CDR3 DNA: TGTGCCAGCAGCTGGGACAGGGGGGGCTACGGGCAGTACTTC
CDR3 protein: CASSWDRGGYGQYF

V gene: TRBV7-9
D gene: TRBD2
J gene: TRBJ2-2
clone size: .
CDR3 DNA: TGTGCCAGCAGCTTAGGCGGGAGGACCGGGGAGCTGTTTTTT
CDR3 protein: CASSLGGRTGELFF

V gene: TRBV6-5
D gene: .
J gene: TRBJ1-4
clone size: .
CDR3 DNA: TGTGCCAGCAGTTCCGGGGGTGCGTCTAATGAAAAACTGTTTTTT
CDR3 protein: CASSSGGASNEKLFF

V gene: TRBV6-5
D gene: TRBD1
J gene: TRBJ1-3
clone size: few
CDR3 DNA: TGTGCCAGCAGTGACGGGACAGTTGGAAACACCATATATTTT
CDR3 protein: CASSDGTVGNTIYF

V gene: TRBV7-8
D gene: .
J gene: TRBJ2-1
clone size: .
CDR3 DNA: TGTGCCAGCAGCTTCCCCCGTACCGGCGGTGAGCAGTTCTTC
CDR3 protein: CASSFPRTGGEQFF

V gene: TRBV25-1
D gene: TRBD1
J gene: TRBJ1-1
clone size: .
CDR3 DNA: TGTGCCAGCAGCGCAAACAGGGGCTCAAACACTGAAGCTTTCTTT
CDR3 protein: CASSANRGSNTEAFF